Listed below are T cell receptor beta chains from one sample, sequenced in a study of shared clonotypes between healthy human individuals. The table came from immunoSEQ multiplex PCR; TCRdb's copy has only in-frame clones and leaves some out. The repertoire includes some 1.4 million clones, about 96% of them detected once, and 1.2% sits in the top ten. The specimen was naive CD4+ T cells sorted from blood. The receptors were sampled from a man aged 30 to 39 in good health. Each CDR3 is given with its conserved first and last residue. The D gene is left open where the match is weak. Some rows have no size entry. The others give once, few or many, or a class for an expanded clone.

J gene: TRBJ2-7; D gene: -; V gene: TRBV10-1; clone size: -; CDR3 DNA: TGCGCCAGCAGTGAGACCAGCCATTTAGCCGGAGGGATCTACGAGCAGTACTTC; CDR3 protein: CASSETSHLAGGIYEQYF
J gene: TRBJ2-5; D gene: -; V gene: TRBV30; clone size: -; CDR3 DNA: TGTGCCTGGGGACAGAAAGGTGGGATACAAGAGACCCAGTACTTC; CDR3 protein: CAWGQKGGIQETQYF
J gene: TRBJ2-3; D gene: TRBD2; V gene: TRBV27; clone size: once; CDR3 DNA: TGTGCCAGCAGTTTACGAGTAACTAGCGGGAGCGCAGATACGCAGTATTTT; CDR3 protein: CASSLRVTSGSADTQYF
J gene: TRBJ2-2; D gene: -; V gene: TRBV6-4; clone size: -; CDR3 DNA: TGTGCCAGCAGTGACTTCACCGGGGAGCTGTTTTTT; CDR3 protein: CASSDFTGELFF
J gene: TRBJ1-3; D gene: -; V gene: TRBV4-2; clone size: -; CDR3 DNA: TGTGCCAGCAGCCAAGATATCGGGGGGTATAACACCATATATTTT; CDR3 protein: CASSQDIGGYNTIYF
J gene: TRBJ1-1; D gene: -; V gene: TRBV4-3; clone size: once; CDR3 DNA: TGCGCCAGCAGCCAAGTTATTACAATGAACACTGAAGCTTTCTTT; CDR3 protein: CASSQVITMNTEAFF
J gene: TRBJ2-7; D gene: -; V gene: TRBV6-5; clone size: -; CDR3 DNA: TGTGCCAGCAGCCCCCGATCCGGCGAGCAGTACTTC; CDR3 protein: CASSPRSGEQYF
J gene: TRBJ2-4; D gene: -; V gene: TRBV11-3; clone size: -; CDR3 DNA: TGTGCCAGCGAAGGTGGGCTAGCCAAAAACATTCAGTACTTC; CDR3 protein: CASEGGLAKNIQYF
J gene: TRBJ2-7; D gene: -; V gene: TRBV18; clone size: -; CDR3 DNA: TGTGCCAGCGGGCAGTCCTCCTACGAGCAGTACTTC; CDR3 protein: CASGQSSYEQYF
J gene: TRBJ2-3; D gene: -; V gene: TRBV5-1; clone size: -; CDR3 DNA: TGCGCCAGCAGCTTGGAACGAGTAACAGATACGCAGTATTTT; CDR3 protein: CASSLERVTDTQYF
J gene: TRBJ1-5; D gene: -; V gene: TRBV18; clone size: -; CDR3 DNA: TGTGCCAGCTCACCCAGAAACAGAGATAGCAATCAGCCCCAGCATTTT; CDR3 protein: CASSPRNRDSNQPQHF
J gene: TRBJ1-1; D gene: TRBD1; V gene: TRBV28; clone size: -; CDR3 DNA: TGTGCCAGCAGGCACACCGGGACAGGGGGCACTGAAGCTTTCTTT; CDR3 protein: CASRHTGTGGTEAFF
J gene: TRBJ1-2; D gene: -; V gene: TRBV2; clone size: -; CDR3 DNA: TGTGCCAGCGCCCAGAGGGGGAACTATGGCTACACCTTC; CDR3 protein: CASAQRGNYGYTF
J gene: TRBJ1-1; D gene: -; V gene: TRBV20-1; clone size: -; CDR3 DNA: TGCAGCGCGGAAGAAGTGCTAGGAGCTTTCTTT; CDR3 protein: CSAEEVLGAFF
J gene: TRBJ2-1; D gene: -; V gene: TRBV9; clone size: -; CDR3 DNA: TGTGCCAGCAGCGTAGGCCCTCGGATCGCGAATGATGAGCAGTTCTTC; CDR3 protein: CASSVGPRIANDEQFF
J gene: TRBJ2-7; D gene: -; V gene: TRBV10-2; clone size: -; CDR3 DNA: TGCGCCAGCAGTGAGATAGCGGCCTACGAGCAGTACTTC; CDR3 protein: CASSEIAAYEQYF
J gene: TRBJ2-1; D gene: -; V gene: TRBV5-1; clone size: -; CDR3 DNA: TGCGCCAGCAGCTTGGTGGGCAGGTCATCCTACAATGAGCAGTTCTTC; CDR3 protein: CASSLVGRSSYNEQFF
J gene: TRBJ2-5; D gene: -; V gene: TRBV7-2; clone size: once; CDR3 DNA: TGTGCCAGCAGCTCCGGGGCTGGGGAGACCCAGTACTTC; CDR3 protein: CASSSGAGETQYF
J gene: TRBJ2-5; D gene: TRBD1; V gene: TRBV5-1; clone size: -; CDR3 DNA: TGCGCCAGCAGCCCGGGACAGAGAGCAGAGACCCAGTACTTC; CDR3 protein: CASSPGQRAETQYF
J gene: TRBJ2-3; D gene: -; V gene: TRBV7-9; clone size: -; CDR3 DNA: TGTGCCAGCAGCTACACAGATACGCAGTATTTT; CDR3 protein: CASSYTDTQYF
J gene: TRBJ2-5; D gene: TRBD2; V gene: TRBV7-6; clone size: -; CDR3 DNA: TGTGCCAGCAGCTCCCTAGCGGGAGTTGGTGAGACCCAGTACTTC; CDR3 protein: CASSSLAGVGETQYF
J gene: TRBJ1-4; D gene: -; V gene: TRBV7-9; clone size: -; CDR3 DNA: TGTGCCAGCAGCCATGACAGGAGTGCAACTAATGAAAAACTGTTTTTT; CDR3 protein: CASSHDRSATNEKLFF
J gene: TRBJ2-5; D gene: -; V gene: TRBV7-9; clone size: once; CDR3 DNA: TGTGCCAGCAGCTTACAGAGGTACCAAGAGACCCAGTACTTC; CDR3 protein: CASSLQRYQETQYF
J gene: TRBJ2-7; D gene: -; V gene: TRBV6-5; clone size: -; CDR3 DNA: TGTGCCAGCAGTTACTGGTTTGGCAGCGAGCAGTACTTC; CDR3 protein: CASSYWFGSEQYF
J gene: TRBJ2-7; D gene: TRBD2; V gene: TRBV10-3; clone size: -; CDR3 DNA: TGTGCCATCAGTGGGACTAGCGGGAGGGAATTTCTGGGGGAGCAGTACTTC; CDR3 protein: CAISGTSGREFLGEQYF
J gene: TRBJ2-2; D gene: -; V gene: TRBV11-2; clone size: -; CDR3 DNA: TGTGCCAGCAGCTTAATTCGCTTTGCGATCAACACCGGGGAGCTGTTTTTT; CDR3 protein: CASSLIRFAINTGELFF
J gene: TRBJ2-7; D gene: TRBD1; V gene: TRBV28; clone size: -; CDR3 DNA: TGTGCCAGCAGACCCCAAGGACAGGGAATGTACGAGCAGTACTTC; CDR3 protein: CASRPQGQGMYEQYF
J gene: TRBJ2-2; D gene: TRBD1; V gene: TRBV10-3; clone size: -; CDR3 DNA: TGTGCCATCAGTGGGACAGGGTCGGGGAACACCGGGGAGCTGTTTTTT; CDR3 protein: CAISGTGSGNTGELFF
J gene: TRBJ2-3; D gene: TRBD2; V gene: TRBV6-5; clone size: -; CDR3 DNA: TGTGCCAGCAGTCAGACCCGGGGGGCGCAGTATTTT; CDR3 protein: CASSQTRGAQYF
J gene: TRBJ1-5; D gene: -; V gene: TRBV12-5; clone size: -; CDR3 DNA: TGTGCTAGTGGTTTAGCCCCAATAACACAAAATTGGGGAGCCAGTCAGCCCCAGCATTTT; CDR3 protein: CASGLAPITQNWGASQPQHF
J gene: TRBJ2-7; D gene: -; V gene: TRBV18; clone size: -; CDR3 DNA: TGTGCCAGCTCAGTCCGGGACGGGGAGCAGTACTTC; CDR3 protein: CASSVRDGEQYF
J gene: TRBJ2-7; D gene: TRBD1; V gene: TRBV4-2; clone size: -; CDR3 DNA: TGTGCCAGCAGCCCTGGACAGGGAGATGAGCAGTACTTC; CDR3 protein: CASSPGQGDEQYF
J gene: TRBJ1-1; D gene: TRBD1; V gene: TRBV7-2; clone size: -; CDR3 DNA: TGTGCCAGCAGCTTAGGAGGGGGCGGCACTGAAGCTTTCTTT; CDR3 protein: CASSLGGGGTEAFF
J gene: TRBJ2-5; D gene: TRBD2; V gene: TRBV27; clone size: -; CDR3 DNA: TGTGCCAGCAGTTCATGGACTAGCGGGGGCGGAGAGACCCAGTACTTC; CDR3 protein: CASSSWTSGGGETQYF
J gene: TRBJ2-1; D gene: TRBD2; V gene: TRBV5-4; clone size: once; CDR3 DNA: TGTGCCAGCAGTTCCGGACTAGTCCGCAATGAGCAGTTCTTC; CDR3 protein: CASSSGLVRNEQFF
J gene: TRBJ2-1; D gene: -; V gene: TRBV5-1; clone size: -; CDR3 DNA: TGCGCCAGCAGCCAACTTCGGTCCAACTACAATGAGCAGTTCTTC; CDR3 protein: CASSQLRSNYNEQFF
J gene: TRBJ2-3; D gene: -; V gene: TRBV27; clone size: -; CDR3 DNA: TGTGCCAGCAGTTACCTCTCTTTTAGCGAACGCACAGATACGCAGTATTTT; CDR3 protein: CASSYLSFSERTDTQYF
J gene: TRBJ2-7; D gene: TRBD2; V gene: TRBV28; clone size: -; CDR3 DNA: TGTGCCAGCAGACCTAGCGGGAGCTCCTACGAGCAGTACTTC; CDR3 protein: CASRPSGSSYEQYF
J gene: TRBJ2-1; D gene: -; V gene: TRBV7-9; clone size: -; CDR3 DNA: TGTGCCAGCAGCCCCGGGGGCAATGAGCAGTTCTTC; CDR3 protein: CASSPGGNEQFF
J gene: TRBJ1-2; D gene: -; V gene: TRBV5-4; clone size: -; CDR3 DNA: TGTGCCAGCAGCTTGGTGGGGGTCTCCGGAGGCTACACCTTC; CDR3 protein: CASSLVGVSGGYTF
J gene: TRBJ2-1; D gene: TRBD2; V gene: TRBV30; clone size: -; CDR3 DNA: TGTGCACTGGCGGGAGGGGGTCTGTTCTTC; CDR3 protein: CALAGGGLFF
J gene: TRBJ2-6; D gene: TRBD1; V gene: TRBV5-1; clone size: once; CDR3 DNA: TGCGCCAGCAGCAAGGACAGGGTCTTCGGGGCCAACGTCCTGACTTTC; CDR3 protein: CASSKDRVFGANVLTF
J gene: TRBJ2-3; D gene: TRBD1; V gene: TRBV18; clone size: -; CDR3 DNA: TGTGCCAGCTCACCTTACACAGGGACAGACACAGATACGCAGTATTTT; CDR3 protein: CASSPYTGTDTDTQYF
J gene: TRBJ2-1; D gene: -; V gene: TRBV18; clone size: -; CDR3 DNA: TGTGCCAGCTCACCAGGAGGAACCACCACCTACAATGAGCAGTTCTTC; CDR3 protein: CASSPGGTTTYNEQFF
J gene: TRBJ1-4; D gene: -; V gene: TRBV18; clone size: -; CDR3 DNA: TGTGCCAGCTCACCACCCGGACAGTCGAATGAAAAACTGTTTTTT; CDR3 protein: CASSPPGQSNEKLFF
J gene: TRBJ1-1; D gene: -; V gene: TRBV5-4; clone size: -; CDR3 DNA: TGTGCCAGCAGCGTCGGGGGGGCGGTGGAGAACACTGAAGCTTTCTTT; CDR3 protein: CASSVGGAVENTEAFF
J gene: TRBJ2-1; D gene: -; V gene: TRBV6-5; clone size: -; CDR3 DNA: TGTGCCAGCAGTTACTACCCGGTGACCTACAATGAGCAGTTCTTC; CDR3 protein: CASSYYPVTYNEQFF
J gene: TRBJ2-7; D gene: -; V gene: TRBV15; clone size: -; CDR3 DNA: TGTGCCACCAGCAGAGTACACGGGGTGGGGGAGCAGTACTTC; CDR3 protein: CATSRVHGVGEQYF
J gene: TRBJ1-1; D gene: -; V gene: TRBV5-1; clone size: -; CDR3 DNA: TGCGCCAGCAGCTTCCAAGCGGAGAACACTGAAGCTTTCTTT; CDR3 protein: CASSFQAENTEAFF
J gene: TRBJ1-4; D gene: -; V gene: TRBV7-9; clone size: -; CDR3 DNA: TGTGCCAGCAGCCCGGGGGGGAGTCGGAGTGAAAAACTGTTTTTT; CDR3 protein: CASSPGGSRSEKLFF
J gene: TRBJ2-1; D gene: TRBD2; V gene: TRBV7-2; clone size: -; CDR3 DNA: TGTGCCAGCAGCTTCTTAGCGGGAGTCTACAATGAGCAGTTCTTC; CDR3 protein: CASSFLAGVYNEQFF
J gene: TRBJ2-7; D gene: TRBD1; V gene: TRBV5-6; clone size: -; CDR3 DNA: TGTGCCAGCAGCCGGTCCGGGACAGGGCTCTACGAGCAGTACTTC; CDR3 protein: CASSRSGTGLYEQYF
J gene: TRBJ2-2; D gene: TRBD2; V gene: TRBV28; clone size: -; CDR3 DNA: TGTGCCAGCAGCCACGCGGGGACTAGGGACACCGGGGAGCTGTTTTTT; CDR3 protein: CASSHAGTRDTGELFF
J gene: TRBJ1-1; D gene: -; V gene: TRBV5-1; clone size: -; CDR3 DNA: TGCGCCAGCAGCTGGGAGGCGATCACTGAAGCTTTCTTT; CDR3 protein: CASSWEAITEAFF
J gene: TRBJ1-4; D gene: -; V gene: TRBV6-1; clone size: -; CDR3 DNA: TGTGCCAGCAGTGACTTACCCGAAAAACTGTTTTTT; CDR3 protein: CASSDLPEKLFF
J gene: TRBJ2-3; D gene: TRBD2; V gene: TRBV6-4; clone size: -; CDR3 DNA: TGTGCCAGCAGTGTCCTAGCGGGAGCAGATACGCAGTATTTT; CDR3 protein: CASSVLAGADTQYF
J gene: TRBJ2-1; D gene: -; V gene: TRBV5-6; clone size: -; CDR3 DNA: TGTGCCAGCAGCTTGGATGTAGGCAGGGCAACGAATGAGCAGTTCTTC; CDR3 protein: CASSLDVGRATNEQFF
J gene: TRBJ1-5; D gene: -; V gene: TRBV28; clone size: -; CDR3 DNA: TGTGCCAGCAGTAGCATACGGAACGGTCAGCCCCAGCATTTT; CDR3 protein: CASSSIRNGQPQHF
J gene: TRBJ1-3; D gene: -; V gene: TRBV4-2; clone size: -; CDR3 DNA: TGTGCCAGCAGCCAAGATCTCGCAGGGAGTACTGGAAACACCATATATTTT; CDR3 protein: CASSQDLAGSTGNTIYF